Listed below are T cell receptor beta chains from one sample, sequenced in a study of sequential checkpoint blockade in melanoma. Clones were read by immunoSEQ multiplex PCR, and TCRdb kept only the in-frame ones, dropping some. The sample includes 20,000 to 25,000 clones, roughly four fifths seen only once; the top ten take 9.5% to 13%. The sample was CD8+ T cells sorted from blood (inferred from file names), taken from a patient given nivolumab and ipilimumab in sequence. Receptors were obtained from a human donor with melanoma. Both conserved end residues are part of each CDR3. D genes are given only for firm matches.

TRBD2	14	TRBV30	TRBJ2-1	TGTGCCTGGAGTGGGACTAGCCTTTTCAATGAGCAGTTCTTC	CAWSGTSLFNEQFF
.	15	TRBV19	TRBJ2-3	TGTGCCAGTAGACCCGAGGGGGTTGGCACAGATACGCAGTATTTT	CASRPEGVGTDTQYF
TRBD1	15	TRBV28	TRBJ2-6	TGTGCCAGCAGGGCAGGGGGCTCTGGGGCCAACGTCCTGACTTTC	CASRAGGSGANVLTF
.	12	TRBV18	TRBJ1-2	TGTGCCAGCTCACCTGCTGGAGATGGCTACACCTTC	CASSPAGDGYTF
TRBD2	16	TRBV6-6	TRBJ2-1	TGTGCCAGCAGTGACTTAGCGGGAGGTCTCTACAATGAGCAGTTCTTC	CASSDLAGGLYNEQFF
.	15	TRBV7-9	TRBJ1-3	TGTGCCAGCAGCGACGGACAGTCTCGGGGAAACACCATATATTTT	CASSDGQSRGNTIYF
.	13	TRBV6-1	TRBJ2-7	TGTGCCAGCAGTGGGGGCACCACCTACGAGCAGTACTTC	CASSGGTTYEQYF
TRBD2	14	TRBV30	TRBJ2-7	TGTGCCTGGAGCTTAGCTAGCGGGAACTACGAGCAGTACTTC	CAWSLASGNYEQYF
.	15	TRBV7-9	TRBJ1-5	TGTGCCAGCAGCCGTGGAGGGTTGAGCAATCAGCCCCAGCATTTT	CASSRGGLSNQPQHF
TRBD1	18	TRBV4-1	TRBJ2-1	TGCGCCAGCAGCCAAGATCGGGGGACAGGGGGCAGGAAAGATGAGCAGTTCTTC	CASSQDRGTGGRKDEQFF
.	16	TRBV5-6	TRBJ1-4	TGTGCCAGCAGCCGCCAGGCAGGCTCTACGCTAGAAAAACTGTTTTTT	CASSRQAGSTLEKLFF